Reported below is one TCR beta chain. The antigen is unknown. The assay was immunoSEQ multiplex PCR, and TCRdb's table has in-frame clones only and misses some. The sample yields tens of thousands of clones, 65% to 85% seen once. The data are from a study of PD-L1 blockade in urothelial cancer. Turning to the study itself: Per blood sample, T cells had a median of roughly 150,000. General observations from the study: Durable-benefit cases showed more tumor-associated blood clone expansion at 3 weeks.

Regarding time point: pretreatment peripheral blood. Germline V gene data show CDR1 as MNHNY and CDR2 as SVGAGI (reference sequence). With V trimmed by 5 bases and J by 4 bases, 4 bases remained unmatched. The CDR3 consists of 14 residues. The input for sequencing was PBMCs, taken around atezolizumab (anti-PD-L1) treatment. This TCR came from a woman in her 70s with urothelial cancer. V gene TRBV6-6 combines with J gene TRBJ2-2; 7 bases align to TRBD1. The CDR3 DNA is TGTGCCAGCAGTCAGGGGGTTATCACCGGGGAGCTGTTTTTT. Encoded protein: CASSQGVITGELFF.